This TCR beta chain appears in the sequencing data of a study of PD-1 blockade in classical Hodgkin lymphoma. Overall study findings and caveats: There was a significant rise in CD4+ TCR diversity by C4D1, with no such rise for CD8+.

Each patient relapsed following autologous stem cell transplantation, and prior brentuximab vedotin exposure differed. Clones were read by immunoSEQ multiplex PCR, and TCRdb kept only the in-frame ones, dropping some. The sample yields tens of thousands of clones, roughly 89% seen once. With regard to this clone: Its cognate antigen is unknown.

This TCR derives from a human donor with classical Hodgkin lymphoma. Source: peripheral blood mononuclear cells (PBMCs), taken before the second cycle of nivolumab.

The CDR3 spells CASSLRTDTQYF. The CDR3 DNA sequence: TGTGCCAGCAGCTTGCGCACAGATACGCAGTATTTT. The chain uses TRBV5-8 and TRBJ2-3; no reliable D call. V dropped 1 base and J dropped 1 base, with 1 base sitting between them. The CDR3 consists of 12 residues. Per germline, CDR1 SGHTS and CDR2 YDEGEE. The full variable domain, completed using reference TRBV5-8 and TRBJ2-3, is EAGVTQSPTHLIKTRGQQATLRCSPISGHTSVYWYQQALGLGLQFLLWYDEGEERNRGNFPPRFSGRQFPNYSSELNVNALELEDSALYLCASSLRTDTQYFGPGTRLTVL.